These 3 T cell receptor beta chains came from one sample sequenced in a study of T-cell memory formation after mild COVID-19. TCRdb re-analysed the 5' RACE reads in MiXCR, keeping a single row per CDR3 protein. The data hold over 500,000 distinct CDR3 sequences, with 17% observed a single time. Input material: PBMCs or a T cell subset sorted from them (not recorded which). The receptors shown here come from an adult woman who had mild COVID-19 (a few samples of this study predate the infection). Cell type and time point are not known.

This clonotype has only a few counts. The junction departs from the called germline gene at one end, perhaps through a read error. The V call is TRBV29-1, the J call TRBJ1-1, with D unclear. The CDR3 is 11 amino acids. CDR1 and CDR2 from the germline V gene are SQVTM and ANQGSEA. The CDR3 region has the DNA TGTGCCGGGCAGGCCGCCCTTGAAGCTTTCTTT. Protein product: CAGQAALEAFF.

CDR3 amino acids: CASSIEDRGPERETQYF. The CDR3 nucleotides read TGTGCCAGCAGCATAGAAGACAGGGGGCCTGAAAGGGAGACCCAGTACTTC. The V and J genes are TRBV7-9 and TRBJ2-5; 10 positions agree with TRBD1. The CDR3 sequence is 17 residues long. Germline V lookup: CDR1 SEHNR, CDR2 FQNEAQ (reference sequence). J gave up 5 bases and V 5 bases, and 14 bases lay outside the gene matches.

V gene TRBV29-1 combines with J gene TRBJ2-7, with D perhaps TRBD1 or TRBD2 (6 bases each). Trimming took off 8 bases at V and 6 bases at J, with 29 bases between the two ends. The CDR3 is made up of 16 amino acids. Germline-derived CDR1 and CDR2 are SQVTM and ANQGSEA. The CDR3 bases are TGCAGCACCTATGGGGACACCCGCTCTGGGAGGTTCGAGCAGTACTTC. This sequence encodes CSTYGDTRSGRFEQYF.